The present T cell receptor (beta chain) was sequenced within a study of T cell responses to AZD1222 COVID-19 vaccine. Trimming removed 5 bases at V and 7 bases at J, with 12 bases between. CDR1 SGHAT and CDR2 FQNNGV come from the germline V gene. The CDR3 consists of 12 residues. The table came from immunoSEQ multiplex PCR; TCRdb's copy has only in-frame clones and leaves some out. The sample shows about 93,000 clones, 85% to 90% of them seen only once. The rearrangement joins TRBV11-2 to TRBJ2-7; D possibly corresponds to TRBD1 (5 bases). The input for sequencing was peripheral blood, taken 28 days after the second AZD1222 dose. This TCR derives from an adult who received the AZD1222 COVID-19 vaccine. The CDR3: CASSLDRVEQYF. Written as DNA, the CDR3 is TGTGCCAGCAGCCTCGACAGAGTTGAGCAGTACTTC.